The 12 T cell receptor beta chains given below trace back to one sample, sequenced in a study of blood T cell repertoires in COVID-19. TCRdb keeps only in-frame clones here, not all; method: immunoSEQ multiplex PCR. The sample includes just over 650,000 clones, around 89% seen only once; the top ten take approximately 0.25%. Sequencing was done on a sample of peripheral blood. The receptor source for this set is a young woman with acute or convalescent COVID-19.

The chain links TRBV3-1 (or the pseudogene TRBV3-2) to TRBJ2-1, with 7 bases identical to TRBD1. Germline loops: CDR1 LGHDT, CDR2 YNNKEL (reference sequence). This CDR3 has 15 amino acids. The V and J ends lost 3 bases and 4 bases, in that order; junction bases with no gene match: 6. The CDR3 coding sequence is TGTGCCAGCAGCCACCGGGACAGACAATACAATGAGCAGTTCTTC. It yields the protein CASSHRDRQYNEQFF.

The rearrangement joins TRBV6-5 to TRBJ1-1, with TRBD1 as a possible D gene (5 bases). Trimming shortened V by 5 bases and J by 1 base, and 11 bases separated the two germline ends. This CDR3 contains 14 residues. CDR1 and CDR2 (germline): MNHEY, SVGAGI. The CDR3 DNA reads TGTGCCAGCAGTCGACAGATCTCGAACACTGAAGCTTTCTTT. It specifies CASSRQISNTEAFF.

The genes are TRBV14 and TRBJ2-5; 7 positions match TRBD1. The CDR3 is 16 residues long. J was trimmed by 3 bases and V by 4 bases; bases with no gene match: 11. Per the germline V gene, CDR1 is SGHDN and CDR2 is FVKESK. Written as DNA, the CDR3 is TGTGCCAGCAGCCGGACCGGGACAGAGGTTAAAGAGACCCAGTACTTC. Its protein product is CASSRTGTEVKETQYF.

In DNA, the CDR3 is TGCGCCAGCAGCCTGGACGGGGGGGCAGGCGAGCAGTACTTC. It specifies CASSLDGGAGEQYF. The rearrangement uses TRBV5-1 and TRBJ2-7; 8 bases line up with TRBD2. This CDR3 is 14 amino acids long. The trim removed 4 bases at V and 6 bases at J, leaving 9 bases unmatched. Germline V lookup: CDR1 SGHRS, CDR2 YFSETQ.

This chain uses TRBV5-1 with TRBJ2-5, with D possibly matching TRBD2 (7 bases). Per germline, CDR1 SGHRS and CDR2 YFSETQ. CDR3 length: 15 amino acids. Trimming shortened V by 3 bases and J by 3 bases, and 15 bases separated the two germline ends. The DNA of the CDR3 is TGCGCCAGCAGCTGGGGGCCGGCGGGGGAAGAGACCCAGTACTTC. This codes for CASSWGPAGEETQYF.

This clone was detected a few times. The J gene is TRBJ1-1, the V gene TRBV6-5, with 7 nucleotides matching TRBD1. Trimming cost V 0 bases and J 5 bases; bases outside gene matches: 6. The CDR3 loop spans 15 amino acids. Germline V gene data show CDR1 as MNHEY and CDR2 as SVGAGI. The CDR3: CASSYSSGGRTEAFF. In DNA form, the CDR3 reads TGTGCCAGCAGTTACTCTTCAGGGGGAAGAACTGAAGCTTTCTTT.

The J gene is TRBJ2-7, the V gene TRBV10-3, with 9 bases identical to TRBD1. Germline V gives CDR1 ENHRY, CDR2 SYGVKD. The CDR3 has 15 residues. Trimming cost V 6 bases and J 2 bases; bases outside gene matches: 8. CDR3 in amino acids: CAIRTPGTGTYEQYF. The DNA of the CDR3 is TGTGCCATCAGGACCCCCGGGACAGGGACCTACGAGCAGTACTTC.

In DNA form, the CDR3 reads TGCAGCGTCACCAAGCGGGGATCGGGCTTTTCGGATGAAGCTTTCTTT. Translated, it gives CSVTKRGSGFSDEAFF. J is TRBJ1-1 and V is TRBV29-1; D call uncertain. The CDR3 sequence is 16 residues long. The germline CDR1 and CDR2 sequences are SQVTM and ANQGSEA. Trimming removed 6 bases from V and 7 bases from J, with 27 bases in between.

On this clone: Other DNA sequences within the sample encode an identical CDR3. V usage is TRBV30 and J usage is TRBJ1-5; D gene unclear. Trimming removed 0 bases at V and 0 bases at J, with 9 bases between. The CDR3 contains 15 residues. Germline V gene data show CDR1 as GTSNPN and CDR2 as SVGIG (reference sequence). CDR3 nucleotide sequence: TGTGCCTGGAGTGTATCCAGTTATAGCAATCAGCCCCAGCATTTT. The encoded protein is CAWSVSSYSNQPQHF.

The chain carries TRBV21-1 and TRBJ1-1; the table's D call TRBD1 went unverified against the DNA. TRBV21-1 is a listed pseudogene. This CDR3 comprises 15 residues. CDR3 in DNA: TGTGCCAGCAGCAAAAACCGGGCCTGGGGCCCTGAAGCTTTCTTT. It yields the protein CASSKNRAWGPEAFF.

The rearrangement uses TRBV6-5 and TRBJ2-1, with 9 bases that match TRBD2. V dropped 6 bases and J dropped 2; count of bases not matched to a gene: 5. Germline-derived CDR1 and CDR2 are MNHEY and SVGAGI. This CDR3 comprises 15 residues. The CDR3 DNA is TGTGCCAGCAGCCCAATAGCGGGGGCCTACAATGAGCAGTTCTTC. The encoded protein is CASSPIAGAYNEQFF.

This sequence joins TRBV30 and TRBJ2-7; 7 positions match TRBD1. CDR1 is GTSNPN, CDR2 SVGIG, per germline (reference sequence). The CDR3 is 14 amino acids. J was trimmed by 6 bases and V by 3 bases; bases with no gene match: 11. CDR3: CAWSRTSGQREQYF. The DNA for the CDR3 is TGTGCCTGGAGCCGGACATCGGGACAGCGCGAGCAGTACTTC.